Listed below are T cell receptor beta chains from one sample, sequenced in a study of T cell responses to AZD1222 COVID-19 vaccine. Assay: immunoSEQ multiplex PCR; the TCRdb copy retains only in-frame clones and omits some. The sample consists of approximately 140,000 clones, about 93% of them appearing once. The material was peripheral blood, obtained on day 0 of AZD1222 vaccination. The receptors were sampled from an adult in good health. Both conserved end residues are part of each CDR3. D genes are given only for firm matches. Rows may omit the clone size; those that give it use once, few, many or a size class.

D: TRBD1; V: TRBV19; J: TRBJ1-2; size: -; CDR3: CASSKSGQDNYGYTF; DNA: TGTGCCAGTAGTAAGTCTGGACAGGACAACTATGGCTACACCTTC
D: -; V: TRBV3-1/TRBV3-2; J: TRBJ2-7; size: -; CDR3: CASSQGRGPYEQYF; DNA: TGTGCCAGCAGCCAAGGCAGGGGCCCCTACGAGCAGTACTTC
D: TRBD1; V: TRBV18; J: TRBJ1-1; size: -; CDR3: CASSLGQGNTEAFF; DNA: TGTGCCAGCTCGCTGGGACAGGGGAACACTGAAGCTTTCTTT
D: TRBD2; V: TRBV4-3; J: TRBJ2-1; size: few; CDR3: CASSQIGGSSYNEQFF; DNA: TGCGCCAGCAGCCAAATCGGCGGGAGCTCCTACAATGAGCAGTTCTTC
D: TRBD1; V: TRBV2; J: TRBJ2-7; size: -; CDR3: CASSVRDRGRDEQYF; DNA: TGTGCCAGCAGTGTCCGGGACAGGGGTAGGGACGAGCAGTACTTC
D: -; V: TRBV7-8; J: TRBJ2-2; size: -; CDR3: CASRVDRNTGELFF; DNA: TGTGCCAGCAGGGTGGATAGGAACACCGGGGAGCTGTTTTTT
D: TRBD2; V: TRBV14; J: TRBJ2-1; size: -; CDR3: CASSRGRTSRSSYNEQFF; DNA: TGTGCCAGCAGCCGAGGGAGGACTAGCCGGAGCTCCTACAATGAGCAGTTCTTC
D: -; V: TRBV4-3; J: TRBJ1-5; size: -; CDR3: CASSQEYRKFRNSNQPQHF; DNA: TGCGCCAGCAGCCAAGAATACAGAAAATTTCGAAACAGCAATCAGCCCCAGCATTTT
D: -; V: TRBV10-3; J: TRBJ2-7; size: -; CDR3: CAISEGERDEQYF; DNA: TGTGCCATCAGTGAGGGTGAGCGGGACGAGCAGTACTTC
D: -; V: TRBV5-4; J: TRBJ2-1; size: -; CDR3: CASSLELVSYNEQFF; DNA: TGTGCCAGCAGCTTGGAACTAGTCTCCTACAATGAGCAGTTCTTC
D: -; V: TRBV9; J: TRBJ1-2; size: -; CDR3: CASSSLPGTASYGYTF; DNA: TGTGCCAGCAGCTCCCTGCCCGGGACCGCCAGCTATGGCTACACCTTC
D: -; V: TRBV11-3; J: TRBJ2-3; size: -; CDR3: CASSQGGGPTDTQYF; DNA: TGTGCCAGCAGTCAGGGGGGGGGCCCGACAGATACGCAGTATTTT
D: -; V: TRBV5-4; J: TRBJ2-7; size: -; CDR3: CASSLDLQSSYEQYF; DNA: TGTGCCAGCAGCTTGGATCTGCAAAGCTCCTACGAGCAGTACTTC
D: -; V: TRBV5-6; J: TRBJ1-2; size: -; CDR3: CASSSTGFGGYTF; DNA: TGTGCCAGCAGCTCGACAGGATTCGGTGGCTACACCTTC
D: TRBD1; V: TRBV6-5; J: TRBJ2-1; size: -; CDR3: CASSLPGTGIDEQFF; DNA: TGTGCCAGCAGCCTTCCCGGGACAGGGATCGATGAGCAGTTCTTC
D: -; V: TRBV6-5; J: TRBJ2-7; size: few; CDR3: CASSYGGASEQYF; DNA: TGTGCCAGCAGTTACGGCGGGGCAAGCGAGCAGTACTTC